This T cell receptor beta chain was obtained from a study of blood T cell repertoires in COVID-19. Study as a whole: The United States, Italy and Spain provided the acute and convalescent COVID-19 samples.

Sequenced by immunoSEQ multiplex PCR; TCRdb stores in-frame clones only, minus some. This sample has about 100,000 clones, with 81% found just once. This clone was counted once. CDR1 is MGHRA and CDR2 is YSYEKL in the germline V gene. Trimming removed 0 bases at V and 2 bases at J, with 10 bases between. This CDR3 is built from 15 residues. The chain couples TRBV4-1 to TRBJ2-5; D is ambiguous. Sequencing used peripheral blood. This TCR came from a man aged 55 to 70 with acute or convalescent COVID-19. The chain's CDR3 is CASSQDARRQETQYF. CDR3 DNA: TGCGCCAGCAGCCAAGACGCTAGACGGCAAGAGACCCAGTACTTC.